The entry that follows covers one T cell receptor (beta chain) sequence. Antigen specificity is unknown. These data come from a study of radiotherapy plus CTLA-4 blockade in lung cancer. The study, taken as a whole, reports: Peripheral blood showed expansion of tumor-derived TCR clones after radiotherapy and ipilimumab. Alongside interferon-beta, early blood T cell clone dynamics were reportedly the best predictor of response.

Germline V gene lookup returns CDR1 SNHLY and CDR2 FYNNEI. There are 14 residues in the CDR3. Trimming shortened V by 3 bases and J by 2 bases, and 8 bases separated the two germline ends. The method was immunoSEQ multiplex PCR; TCRdb's version includes in-frame clones alone and lacks a portion of them. The data show roughly 110,000 clones, with 81% seen just once and 3.3% held by the top ten. Here the sequenced sample was peripheral blood, taken from a patient treated with radiotherapy plus ipilimumab. The chain recombines TRBV2 with TRBJ1-5, with D tentatively TRBD1 (5 bases). The sequence derives from a human donor with non-small cell lung cancer that progressed on radiotherapy plus ipilimumab. Some clones in this sample may be carry-over from other donors' samples. CDR3 loop: CASSETERNQPQHF. The CDR3, as DNA: TGTGCCAGCAGTGAGACAGAACGCAATCAGCCCCAGCATTTT.